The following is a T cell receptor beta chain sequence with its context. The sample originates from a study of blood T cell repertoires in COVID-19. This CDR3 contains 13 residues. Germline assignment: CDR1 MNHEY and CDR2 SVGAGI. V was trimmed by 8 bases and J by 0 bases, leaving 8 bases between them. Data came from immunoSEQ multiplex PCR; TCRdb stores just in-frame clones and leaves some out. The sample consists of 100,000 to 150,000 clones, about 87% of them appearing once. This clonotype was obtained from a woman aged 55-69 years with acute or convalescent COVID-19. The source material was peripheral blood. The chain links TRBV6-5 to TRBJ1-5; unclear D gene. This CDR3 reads CASRRDSNQPQHF. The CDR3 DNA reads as TGTGCCAGCCGAAGAGATAGCAATCAGCCCCAGCATTTT.